This passage covers 4 T cell receptor beta chains from one sample sequenced in a study of CD4 T cells in relation to SARS-CoV-2 and coronaviruses. CD4+ T cells from unexposed donors were obtained before the COVID-19 pandemic (2011-2018). Isolation of CD4+ T cells took place after about 10 days in culture. Only in-frame clones appear in the TCRdb table, and some are missing; sequencing was by immunoSEQ multiplex PCR. This table has under 20,000 clones, about 79% appearing once. These receptors have no identified antigens. The sample consisted of CD4+ T cells from PBMCs, cultured in vitro. Receptor source: a human donor in good health.

This chain links TRBV11-2 with TRBJ1-2; D unclear. The CDR3 contains 13 residues. Germline V CDR1 and CDR2: SGHAT, FQNNGV. Trimming cost V 2 bases and J 8 bases, with 12 bases left between them. The CDR3 bases are TGTGCCAGCAGCTTACCGACTCTCTCCGGCTACACCTTC. Its protein product is CASSLPTLSGYTF.

The genes are TRBV7-2 and TRBJ2-5; TRBD1 might be the D (6 bases). Per the germline V gene, CDR1 is SGHTA and CDR2 is FQGNSA. This CDR3 has 16 amino acids. Deletions cut 5 bases from V and 1 base from J, with 17 bases between. The CDR3 DNA is TGTGCCAGCAGCCCGGAAGGACAGCTATTCCAAGAGACCCAGTACTTC. This codes for CASSPEGQLFQETQYF. Full variable domain (missing parts from reference TRBV7-2 and TRBJ2-5): GAGVSQSPSNKVTEKGKDVELRCDPISGHTALYWYRQSLGQGLEFLIYFQGNSAPDKSGLPSDRFSAERTGGSVSTLTIQRTQQEDSAVYLCASSPEGQLFQETQYFGPGTRLLVL.

The J gene is TRBJ1-3, the V gene TRBV6-6, with 7 nucleotides matching TRBD1. The length of the CDR3 is 14 residues. J gave up 7 bases and V 6 bases, and 9 bases lay outside the gene matches. Per the germline V gene, CDR1 is MNHNY and CDR2 is SVGAGI (reference sequence). CDR3 amino acids: CASRGWTGSNTIYF. The DNA of the CDR3 is TGTGCCAGCAGGGGATGGACAGGTTCGAACACCATATATTTT.

The V gene is TRBV2, the J gene TRBJ1-1; tentatively, D is TRBD1 (5 bases). V was trimmed by 6 bases and J by 11 bases, leaving 13 bases between them. CDR3 length equals 11 residues. Per the germline V gene, CDR1 is SNHLY and CDR2 is FYNNEI. In nucleotides, the CDR3 is TGTGCCAGCAGCACAGGCCCGGCGGCTTTCTTT. Amino acids: CASSTGPAAFF.